The sequence of this T cell receptor (beta chain) was determined in a study of blood T cell repertoires in COVID-19. The overall study: Donors in the United States, Italy and Spain gave samples during acute or convalescent COVID-19. T cells, B-cell-depleted T cells, or PBMCs supplied cDNA or gDNA.

The germline V and J ends were trimmed by 0 bases and 0 bases, with 12 bases remaining between them. This CDR3 has 17 amino acids. The germline V gene has CDR1 SGHTA and CDR2 FQGTGA. Authors' analysis steps: Reference gene primers were amplified, and this amplification served to estimate nucleated cell counts. Clones were read by immunoSEQ multiplex PCR, and TCRdb kept only the in-frame ones, dropping some. D and trimming come from the DNA, and the V and J calls and clone size come from that table. The top ten hold 5.5% of the sample, which has roughly 220,000 clones, less than 85% seen once. Sequenced sample: peripheral blood. The chain couples TRBV7-3 to TRBJ2-1; no clear D. The sequence was collected from a woman aged 70 to 79 with acute or convalescent COVID-19. The CDR3 sequence is CASSLTPSFVSYNEQFF. For the CDR3, the DNA is TGTGCCAGCAGCTTAACCCCCAGTTTCGTCTCCTACAATGAGCAGTTCTTC.